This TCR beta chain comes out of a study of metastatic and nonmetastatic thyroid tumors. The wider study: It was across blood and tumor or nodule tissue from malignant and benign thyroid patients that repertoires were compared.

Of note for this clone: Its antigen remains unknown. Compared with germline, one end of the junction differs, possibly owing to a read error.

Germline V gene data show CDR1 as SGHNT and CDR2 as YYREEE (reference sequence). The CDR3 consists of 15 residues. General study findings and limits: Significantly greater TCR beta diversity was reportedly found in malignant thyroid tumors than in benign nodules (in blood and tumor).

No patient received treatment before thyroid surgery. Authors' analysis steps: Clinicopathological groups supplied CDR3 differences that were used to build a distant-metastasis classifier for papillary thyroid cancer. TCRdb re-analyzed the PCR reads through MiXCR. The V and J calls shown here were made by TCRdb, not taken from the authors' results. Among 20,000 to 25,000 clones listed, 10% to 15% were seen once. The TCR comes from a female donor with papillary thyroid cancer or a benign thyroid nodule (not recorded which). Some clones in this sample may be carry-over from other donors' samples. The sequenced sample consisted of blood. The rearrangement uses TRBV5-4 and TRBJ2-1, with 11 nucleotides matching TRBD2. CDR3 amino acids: CASSLIAGGYNGQFF. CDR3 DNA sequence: TGTGCCAGCAGCTTGATAGCGGGGGGGTACAATGGGCAGTTCTTC. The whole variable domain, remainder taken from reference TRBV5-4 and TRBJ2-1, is ETGVTQSPTHLIKTRGQQVTLRCSSQSGHNTVSWYQQALGQGPQFIFQYYREEENGRGNFPPRFSGLQFPNYSSELNVNALELDDSALYLCASSLIAGGYNGQFFGPGTRLTVL.